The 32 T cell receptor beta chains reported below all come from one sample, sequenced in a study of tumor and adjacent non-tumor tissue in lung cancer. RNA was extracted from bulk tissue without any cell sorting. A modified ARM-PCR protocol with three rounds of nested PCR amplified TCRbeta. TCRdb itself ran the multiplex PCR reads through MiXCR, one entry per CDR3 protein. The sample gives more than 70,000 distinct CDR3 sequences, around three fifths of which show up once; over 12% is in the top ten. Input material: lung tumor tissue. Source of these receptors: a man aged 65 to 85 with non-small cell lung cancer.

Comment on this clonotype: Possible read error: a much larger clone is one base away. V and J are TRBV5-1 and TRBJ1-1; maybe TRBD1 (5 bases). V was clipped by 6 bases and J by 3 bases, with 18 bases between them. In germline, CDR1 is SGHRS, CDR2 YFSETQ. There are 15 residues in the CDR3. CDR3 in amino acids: CASNSDSWGDTEAFF. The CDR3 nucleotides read TGCGCCAGCAACTCCGACAGCTGGGGGGACACTGAAGCTTTCTTT. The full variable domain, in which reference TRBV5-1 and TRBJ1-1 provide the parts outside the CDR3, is KAGVTQTPRYLIKTRGQQVTLSCSPISGHRSVSWYQQTPGQGLQFLFEYFSETQRNKGNFPGRFSGRQFSNSRSEMNVSTLELGDSALYLCASNSDSWGDTEAFFGQGTRLTVV.

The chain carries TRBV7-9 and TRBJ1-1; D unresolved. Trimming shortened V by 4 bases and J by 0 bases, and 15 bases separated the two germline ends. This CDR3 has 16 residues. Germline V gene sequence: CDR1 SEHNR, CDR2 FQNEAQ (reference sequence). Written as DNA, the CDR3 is TGTGCCAGCAGCTACCTCTCGGGGAGGGTGAACACTGAAGCTTTCTTT. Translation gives CASSYLSGRVNTEAFF.

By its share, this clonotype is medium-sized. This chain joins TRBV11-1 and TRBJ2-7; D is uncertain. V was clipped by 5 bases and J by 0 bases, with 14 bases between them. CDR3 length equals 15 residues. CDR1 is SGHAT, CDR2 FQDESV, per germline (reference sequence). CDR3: CASSLRGRISYEQYF. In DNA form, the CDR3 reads TGTGCCAGCAGCCTAAGAGGACGTATCTCCTACGAGCAGTACTTC.

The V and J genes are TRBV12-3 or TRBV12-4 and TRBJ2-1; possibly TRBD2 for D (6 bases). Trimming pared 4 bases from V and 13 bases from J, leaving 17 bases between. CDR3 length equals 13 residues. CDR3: CASSSRNSGTQFF. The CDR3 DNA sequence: TGTGCCAGCAGTTCACGAAATAGCGGAACTCAGTTCTTC.

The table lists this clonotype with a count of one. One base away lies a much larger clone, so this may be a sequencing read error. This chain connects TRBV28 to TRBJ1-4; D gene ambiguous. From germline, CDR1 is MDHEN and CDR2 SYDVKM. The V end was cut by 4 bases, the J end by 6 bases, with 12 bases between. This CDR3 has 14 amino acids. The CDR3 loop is CASSSGLVYEKLFF. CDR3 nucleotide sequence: TGTGCCAGCAGTTCCGGCCTAGTGTATGAAAAACTGTTTTTT. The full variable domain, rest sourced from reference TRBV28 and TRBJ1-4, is DVKVTQSSRYLVKRTGEKVFLECVQDMDHENMFWYRQDPGLGLRLIYFSYDVKMKEKGDIPEGYSVSREKKERFSLILESASTNQTSMYLCASSSGLVYEKLFFGSGTQLSVL.

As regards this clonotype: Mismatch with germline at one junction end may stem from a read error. Here the CDR3 reads CASSVLVGGRETQYF. The CDR3 coding sequence is TGTGCCAGCAGCGTTCTAGTGGGGGGGCGAGAGACACAGTACTTC. The gene calls are TRBV11-2 and TRBJ2-5, with D tentatively TRBD2 (7 bases). In germline, CDR1 is SGHAT, CDR2 FQNNGV. The CDR3 has 15 residues.

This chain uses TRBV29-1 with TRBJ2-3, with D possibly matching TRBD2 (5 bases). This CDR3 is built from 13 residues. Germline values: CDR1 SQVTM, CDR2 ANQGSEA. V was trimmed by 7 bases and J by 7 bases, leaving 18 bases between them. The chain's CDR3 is CSALSARRNTQYF. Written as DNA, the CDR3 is TGCAGCGCTCTTTCGGCTAGGAGGAATACGCAGTATTTT.

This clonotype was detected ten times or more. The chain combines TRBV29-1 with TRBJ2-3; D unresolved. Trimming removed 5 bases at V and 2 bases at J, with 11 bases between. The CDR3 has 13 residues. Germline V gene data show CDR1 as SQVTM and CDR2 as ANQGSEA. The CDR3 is CSVISGPTDTQYF. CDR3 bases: TGCAGCGTTATTTCAGGCCCCACAGATACGCAGTATTTT.

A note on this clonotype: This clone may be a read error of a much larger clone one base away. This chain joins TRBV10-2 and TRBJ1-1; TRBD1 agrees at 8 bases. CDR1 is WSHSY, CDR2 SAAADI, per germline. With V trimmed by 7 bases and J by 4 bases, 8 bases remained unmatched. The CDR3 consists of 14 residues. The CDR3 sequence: CASNGRGPSTEAFF. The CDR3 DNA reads TGCGCCAGCAATGGCAGGGGGCCGAGCACTGAAGCTTTCTTT.

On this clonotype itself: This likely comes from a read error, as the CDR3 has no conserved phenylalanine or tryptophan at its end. CDR3: CASCLHGAGGVSRANVLTL. CDR3 bases: TGTGCCAGCTGTTTACATGGGGCAGGGGGCGTCTCTCGGGCCAACGTCCTGACTCTC. V gene TRBV28 combines with J gene TRBJ2-6; 8 bases map to TRBD1. This CDR3 has 19 residues. Germline V gives CDR1 MDHEN, CDR2 SYDVKM.

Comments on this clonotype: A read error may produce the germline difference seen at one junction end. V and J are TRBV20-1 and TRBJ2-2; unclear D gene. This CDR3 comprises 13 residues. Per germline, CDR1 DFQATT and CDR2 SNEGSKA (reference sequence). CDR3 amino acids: CSAAKNSPEELIF. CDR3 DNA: TGCAGTGCTGCAAAAAACTCCCCCGAGGAGCTGATTTTT.

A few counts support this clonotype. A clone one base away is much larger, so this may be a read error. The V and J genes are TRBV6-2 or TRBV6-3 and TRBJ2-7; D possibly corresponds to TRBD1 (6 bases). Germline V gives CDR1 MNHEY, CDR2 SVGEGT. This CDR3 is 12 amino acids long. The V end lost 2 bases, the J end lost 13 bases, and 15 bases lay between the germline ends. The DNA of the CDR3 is TGTGCCAGCAGTTACGGGGGCAGTTCTCGTTACTTC. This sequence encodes CASSYGGSSRYF.

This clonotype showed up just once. As DNA, the CDR3 is TGCGCCAGCACTCTAAAGACGTTGGACAATGAGCAGTTCTTC. This gives the protein CASTLKTLDNEQFF. This chain connects TRBV23-1 to TRBJ2-1; D is ambiguous. TRBV23-1 is marked as an open reading frame, function uncertain. Deletions cut 7 bases from V and 5 bases from J, with 15 bases between. This CDR3 is built from 14 residues.

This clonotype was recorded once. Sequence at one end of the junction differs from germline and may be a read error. The CDR3 sequence is CDSSFFHSGANVLTF. For the CDR3, the DNA is TGTGACAGCAGTTTTTTTCACTCTGGGGCCAACGTCCTGACTTTC. This rearrangement joins TRBV11-2 to TRBJ2-6, with D hard to call. CDR1 and CDR2 from the germline V gene are SGHAT and FQNNGV. The CDR3 length is 15 residues.

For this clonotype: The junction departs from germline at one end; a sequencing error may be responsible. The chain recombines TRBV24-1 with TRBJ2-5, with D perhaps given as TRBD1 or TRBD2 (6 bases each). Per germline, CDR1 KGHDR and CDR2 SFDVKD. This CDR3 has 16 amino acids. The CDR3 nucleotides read TGTGCCACCAGTAATCCCCGACAGGTCAGGAGGGAGACGCAGTACTTC. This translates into CATSNPRQVRRETQYF.

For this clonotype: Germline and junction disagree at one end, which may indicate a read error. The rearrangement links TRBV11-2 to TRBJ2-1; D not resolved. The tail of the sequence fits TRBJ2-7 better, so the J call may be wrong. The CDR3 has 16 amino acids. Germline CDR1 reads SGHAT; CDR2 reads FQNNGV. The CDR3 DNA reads TGCGCCAGCATCTTAGGGAAGGGCGGCACCTACAATGAGCAGTACTTC. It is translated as CASILGKGGTYNEQYF.

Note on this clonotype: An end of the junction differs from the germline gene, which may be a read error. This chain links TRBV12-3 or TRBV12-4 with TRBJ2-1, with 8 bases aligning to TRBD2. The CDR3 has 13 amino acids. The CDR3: CVSTLRTSGTQFF. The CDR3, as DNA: TGTGTCAGCACTTTACGAACTAGCGGAACTCAGTTCTTC.

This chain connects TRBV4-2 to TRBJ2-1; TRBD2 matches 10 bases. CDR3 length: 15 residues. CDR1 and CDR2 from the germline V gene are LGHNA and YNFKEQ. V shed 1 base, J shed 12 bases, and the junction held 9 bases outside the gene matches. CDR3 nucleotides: TGTGCCAGCAGCCAAGCAGCTAGCGGGGGTGGCGGGCAGTTCTTC. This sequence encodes CASSQAASGGGGQFF.

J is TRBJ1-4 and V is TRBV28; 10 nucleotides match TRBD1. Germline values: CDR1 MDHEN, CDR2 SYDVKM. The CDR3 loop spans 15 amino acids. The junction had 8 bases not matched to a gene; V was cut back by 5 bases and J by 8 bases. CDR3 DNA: TGTGCCAGCAGTACTCCGGGACAGGGGTTAGAAAAACTGTTTTTT. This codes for CASSTPGQGLEKLFF.

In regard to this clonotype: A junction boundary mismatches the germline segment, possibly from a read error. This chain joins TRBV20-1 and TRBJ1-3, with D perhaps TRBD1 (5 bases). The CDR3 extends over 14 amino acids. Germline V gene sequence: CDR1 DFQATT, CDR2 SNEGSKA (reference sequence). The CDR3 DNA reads TGCAGTGTTCAACAAGCAGGGACTGGAACCACCATATATTTT. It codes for CSVQQAGTGTTIYF.

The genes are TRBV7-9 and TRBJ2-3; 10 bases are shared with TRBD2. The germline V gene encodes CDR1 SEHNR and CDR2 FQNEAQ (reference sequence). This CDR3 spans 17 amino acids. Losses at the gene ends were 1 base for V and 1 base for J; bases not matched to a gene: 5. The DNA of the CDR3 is TGTGCCAGCAGCTTAGGGCTAGCGGGAGTCGGCACAGATACGCAGTATTTT. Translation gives CASSLGLAGVGTDTQYF.

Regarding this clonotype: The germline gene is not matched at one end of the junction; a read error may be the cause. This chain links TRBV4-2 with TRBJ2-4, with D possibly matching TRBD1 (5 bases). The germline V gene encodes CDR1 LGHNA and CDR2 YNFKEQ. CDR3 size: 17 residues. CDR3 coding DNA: TGTGTCAGCAGCCTTATGGGGCAGTCCGAAGCCAAAAACATTCAGTACTTC. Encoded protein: CVSSLMGQSEAKNIQYF.

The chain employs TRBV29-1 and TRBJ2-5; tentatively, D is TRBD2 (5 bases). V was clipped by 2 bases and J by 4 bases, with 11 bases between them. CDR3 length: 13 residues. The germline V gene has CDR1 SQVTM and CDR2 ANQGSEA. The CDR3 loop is CSVEIGRGETQYF. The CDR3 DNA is TGCAGCGTTGAAATAGGTCGGGGAGAGACCCAGTACTTC.

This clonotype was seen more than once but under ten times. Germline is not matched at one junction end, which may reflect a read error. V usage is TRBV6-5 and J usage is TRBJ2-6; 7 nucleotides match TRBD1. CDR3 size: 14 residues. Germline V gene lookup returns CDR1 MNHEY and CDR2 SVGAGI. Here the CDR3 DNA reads TGTGCCAGCAGTCACAGGGGAGAGGCCAACGTCTTGACTTTC. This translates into CASSHRGEANVLTF.

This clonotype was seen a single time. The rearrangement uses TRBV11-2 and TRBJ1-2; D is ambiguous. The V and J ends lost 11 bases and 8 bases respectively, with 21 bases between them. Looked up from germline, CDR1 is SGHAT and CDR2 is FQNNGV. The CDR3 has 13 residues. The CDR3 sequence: CAASPRVGSGYTF. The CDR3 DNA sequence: TGTGCCGCCAGCCCTCGGGTGGGGTCCGGCTACACCTTC.

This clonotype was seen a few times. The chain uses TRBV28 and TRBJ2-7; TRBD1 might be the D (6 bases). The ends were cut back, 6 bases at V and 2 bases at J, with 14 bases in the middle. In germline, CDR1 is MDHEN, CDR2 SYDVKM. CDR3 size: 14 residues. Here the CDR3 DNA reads TGTGCCAGCAGGCCGGGACACCCCCCCTACGAGCAGTACTTC. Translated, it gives CASRPGHPPYEQYF.

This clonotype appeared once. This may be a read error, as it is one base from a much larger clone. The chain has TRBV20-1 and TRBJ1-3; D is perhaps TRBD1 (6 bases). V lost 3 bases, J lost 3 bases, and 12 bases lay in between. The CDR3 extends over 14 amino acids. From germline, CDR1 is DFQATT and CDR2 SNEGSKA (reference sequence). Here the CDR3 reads CSASLTGFGNTIYF. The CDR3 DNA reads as TGCAGTGCTAGCCTTACAGGGTTTGGAAACACCATATATTTT.

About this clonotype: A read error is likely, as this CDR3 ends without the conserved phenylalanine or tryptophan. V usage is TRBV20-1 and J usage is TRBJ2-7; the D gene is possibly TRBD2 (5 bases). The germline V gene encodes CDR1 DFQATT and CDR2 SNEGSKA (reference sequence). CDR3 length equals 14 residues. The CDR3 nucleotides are TGCAGCGCTAGAACGACTACCCCCGAGACCGAGCAGTACATC. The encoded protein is CSARTTTPETEQYI.

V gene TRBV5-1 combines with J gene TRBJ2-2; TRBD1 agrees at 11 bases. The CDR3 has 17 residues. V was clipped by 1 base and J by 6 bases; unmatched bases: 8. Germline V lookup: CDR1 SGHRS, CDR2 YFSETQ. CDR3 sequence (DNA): TGCGCCAGCAGCTTGATTCCCGGGACAGGGGGACCCGGGGAGCTGTTTTTT. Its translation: CASSLIPGTGGPGELFF.

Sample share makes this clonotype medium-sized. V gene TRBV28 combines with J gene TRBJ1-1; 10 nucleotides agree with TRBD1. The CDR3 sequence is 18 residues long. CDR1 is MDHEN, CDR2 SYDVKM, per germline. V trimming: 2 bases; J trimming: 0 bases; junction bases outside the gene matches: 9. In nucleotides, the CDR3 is TGTGCCAGCAGTTTAGGGTCGGGACAGGGGTTACTGAACACTGAAGCTTTCTTT. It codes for CASSLGSGQGLLNTEAFF.

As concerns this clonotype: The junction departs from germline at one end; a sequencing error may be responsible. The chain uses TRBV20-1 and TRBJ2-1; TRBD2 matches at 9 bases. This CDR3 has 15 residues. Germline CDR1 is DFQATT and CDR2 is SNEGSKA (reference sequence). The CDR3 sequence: CSVQTRGGPYNEQFF. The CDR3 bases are TGTAGTGTTCAAACGCGGGGGGGTCCCTACAATGAGCAGTTCTTC.

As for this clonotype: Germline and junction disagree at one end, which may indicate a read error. The CDR3 is CASSSWCYCGNTTYF. In DNA, the CDR3 is TGTGCCAGCAGTTCCTGGTGCTACTGTGGAAACACCACATATTTT. The rearrangement uses TRBV7-3 and TRBJ1-3; D remains unclear. The CDR3 covers 15 residues. The germline CDR1 and CDR2 sequences are SGHTA and FQGTGA.